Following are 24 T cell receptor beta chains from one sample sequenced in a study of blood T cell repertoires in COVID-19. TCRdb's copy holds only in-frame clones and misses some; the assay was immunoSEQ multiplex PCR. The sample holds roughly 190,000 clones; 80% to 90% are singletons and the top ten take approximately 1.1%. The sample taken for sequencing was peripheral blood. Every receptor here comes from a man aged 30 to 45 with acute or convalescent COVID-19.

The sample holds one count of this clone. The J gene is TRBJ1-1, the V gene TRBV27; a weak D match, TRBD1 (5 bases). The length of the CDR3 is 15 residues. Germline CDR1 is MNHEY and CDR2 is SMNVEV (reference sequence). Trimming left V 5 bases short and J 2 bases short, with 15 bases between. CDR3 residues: CASSPRGGVNTEAFF. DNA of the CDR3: TGTGCCAGCAGTCCCCGCGGAGGGGTTAACACTGAAGCTTTCTTT.

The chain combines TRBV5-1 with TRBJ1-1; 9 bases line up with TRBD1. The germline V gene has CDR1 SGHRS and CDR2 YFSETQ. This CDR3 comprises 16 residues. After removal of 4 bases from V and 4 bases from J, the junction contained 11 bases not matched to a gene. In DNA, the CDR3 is TGCGCCAGCAGCGCGGTCACCGGGACAGGGAGCACTGAAGCTTTCTTT. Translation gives CASSAVTGTGSTEAFF.

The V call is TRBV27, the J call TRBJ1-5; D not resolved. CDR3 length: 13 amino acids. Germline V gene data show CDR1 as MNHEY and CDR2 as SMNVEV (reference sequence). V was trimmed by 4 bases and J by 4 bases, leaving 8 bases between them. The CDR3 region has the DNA TGTGCCAGCAGTTCCAGCGGGAATCAGCCCCAGCATTTT. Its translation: CASSSSGNQPQHF.

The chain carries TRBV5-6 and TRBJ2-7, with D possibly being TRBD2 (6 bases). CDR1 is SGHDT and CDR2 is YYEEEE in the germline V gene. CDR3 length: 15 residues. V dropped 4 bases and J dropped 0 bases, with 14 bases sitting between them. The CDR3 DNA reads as TGTGCCAGCAGCACGAATACCGGGGGCTCCTACGAGCAGTACTTC. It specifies CASSTNTGGSYEQYF.

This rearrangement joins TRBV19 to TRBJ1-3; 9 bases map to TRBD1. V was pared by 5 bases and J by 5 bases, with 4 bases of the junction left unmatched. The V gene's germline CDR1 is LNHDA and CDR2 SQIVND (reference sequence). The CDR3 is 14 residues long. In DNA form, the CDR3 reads TGTGCCAGTAGTTTCGGGACAGGGAGAAACACCATATATTTT. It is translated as CASSFGTGRNTIYF. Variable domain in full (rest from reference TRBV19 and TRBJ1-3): DGGITQSPKYLFRKEGQNVTLSCEQNLNHDAMYWYRQDPGQGLRLIYYSQIVNDFQKGDIAEGYSVSREKKESFPLTVTSAQKNPTAFYLCASSFGTGRNTIYFGEGSWLTVV.

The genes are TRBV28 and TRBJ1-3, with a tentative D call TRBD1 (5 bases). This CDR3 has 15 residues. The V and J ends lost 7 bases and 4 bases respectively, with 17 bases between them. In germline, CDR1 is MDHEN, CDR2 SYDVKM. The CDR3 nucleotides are TGTGCCAGCAAGGGGCGCAGGGTGGGAGGAAACACCATATATTTT. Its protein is CASKGRRVGGNTIYF. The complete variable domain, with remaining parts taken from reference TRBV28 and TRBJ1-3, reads DVKVTQSSRYLVKRTGEKVFLECVQDMDHENMFWYRQDPGLGLRLIYFSYDVKMKEKGDIPEGYSVSREKKERFSLILESASTNQTSMYLCASKGRRVGGNTIYFGEGSWLTVV.

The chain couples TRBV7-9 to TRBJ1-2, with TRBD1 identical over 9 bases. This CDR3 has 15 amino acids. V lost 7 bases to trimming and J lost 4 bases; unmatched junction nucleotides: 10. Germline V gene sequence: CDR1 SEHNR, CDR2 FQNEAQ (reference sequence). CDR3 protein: CASTPGQGVIYGYTF. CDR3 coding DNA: TGTGCCAGCACCCCGGGACAGGGAGTGATCTATGGCTACACCTTC.

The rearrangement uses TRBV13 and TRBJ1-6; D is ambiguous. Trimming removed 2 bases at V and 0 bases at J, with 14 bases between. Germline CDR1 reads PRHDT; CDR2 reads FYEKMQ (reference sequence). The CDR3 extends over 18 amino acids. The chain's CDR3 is CASSLNSHLSSYNSPLHF. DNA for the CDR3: TGTGCCAGCAGCTTAAATTCGCACCTTAGCTCCTATAATTCACCCCTCCACTTT.

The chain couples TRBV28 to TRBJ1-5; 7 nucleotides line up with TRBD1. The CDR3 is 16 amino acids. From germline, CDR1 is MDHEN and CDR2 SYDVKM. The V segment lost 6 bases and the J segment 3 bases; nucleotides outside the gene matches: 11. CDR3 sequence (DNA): TGTGCCAGCAGCCCCGTGGAGGGGGCGATCAATCAGCCCCAGCATTTT. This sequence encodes CASSPVEGAINQPQHF. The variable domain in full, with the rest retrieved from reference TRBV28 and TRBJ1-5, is DVKVTQSSRYLVKRTGEKVFLECVQDMDHENMFWYRQDPGLGLRLIYFSYDVKMKEKGDIPEGYSVSREKKERFSLILESASTNQTSMYLCASSPVEGAINQPQHFGDGTRLSIL.

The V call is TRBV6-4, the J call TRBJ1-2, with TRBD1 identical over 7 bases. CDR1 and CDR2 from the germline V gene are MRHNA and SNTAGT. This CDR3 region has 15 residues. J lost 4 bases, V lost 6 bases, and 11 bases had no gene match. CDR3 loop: CASSPETGTSYGYTF. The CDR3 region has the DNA TGTGCCAGCAGCCCCGAGACAGGGACATCCTATGGCTACACCTTC.

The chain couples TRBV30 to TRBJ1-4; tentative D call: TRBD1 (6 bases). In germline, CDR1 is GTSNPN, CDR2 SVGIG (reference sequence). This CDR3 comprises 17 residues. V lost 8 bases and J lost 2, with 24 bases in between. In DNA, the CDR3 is TGTGCCGGGACGGACAGTCGCCTATTAGGGACTAATGAAAAACTGTTTTTT. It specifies CAGTDSRLLGTNEKLFF.

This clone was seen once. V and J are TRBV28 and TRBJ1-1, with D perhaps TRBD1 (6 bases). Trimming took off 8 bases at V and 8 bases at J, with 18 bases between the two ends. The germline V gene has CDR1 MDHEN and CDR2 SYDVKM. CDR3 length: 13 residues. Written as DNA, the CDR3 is TGTGCCAGCTTGACAGGTCCTATGAGGGAAGCTTTCTTT. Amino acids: CASLTGPMREAFF. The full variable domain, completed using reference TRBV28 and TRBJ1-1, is DVKVTQSSRYLVKRTGEKVFLECVQDMDHENMFWYRQDPGLGLRLIYFSYDVKMKEKGDIPEGYSVSREKKERFSLILESASTNQTSMYLCASLTGPMREAFFGQGTRLTVV.

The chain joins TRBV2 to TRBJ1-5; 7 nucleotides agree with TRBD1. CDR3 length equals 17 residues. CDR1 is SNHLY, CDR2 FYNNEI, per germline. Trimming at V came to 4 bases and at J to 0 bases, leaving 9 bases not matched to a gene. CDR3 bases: TGTGCCAGCAGTGGGACAGGCCCCAAATATAGCAATCAGCCCCAGCATTTT. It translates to CASSGTGPKYSNQPQHF.

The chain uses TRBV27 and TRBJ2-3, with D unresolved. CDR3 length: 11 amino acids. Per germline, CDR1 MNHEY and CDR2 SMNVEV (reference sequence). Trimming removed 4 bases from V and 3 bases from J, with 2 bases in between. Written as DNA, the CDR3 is TGTGCCAGCAGTTCAACAGATACGCAGTATTTT. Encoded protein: CASSSTDTQYF.

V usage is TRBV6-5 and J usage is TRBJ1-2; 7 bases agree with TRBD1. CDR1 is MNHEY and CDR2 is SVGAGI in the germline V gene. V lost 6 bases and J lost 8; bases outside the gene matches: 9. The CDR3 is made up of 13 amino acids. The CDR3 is CASRPTGVGGYTF. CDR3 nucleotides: TGTGCCAGCAGACCTACAGGGGTAGGAGGCTACACCTTC.

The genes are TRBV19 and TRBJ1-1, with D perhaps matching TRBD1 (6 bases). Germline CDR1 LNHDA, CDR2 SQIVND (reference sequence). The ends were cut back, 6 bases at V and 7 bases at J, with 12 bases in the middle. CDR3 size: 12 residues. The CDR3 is CASSRGFVEAFF. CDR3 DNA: TGTGCCAGTAGCAGGGGTTTTGTTGAAGCTTTCTTT. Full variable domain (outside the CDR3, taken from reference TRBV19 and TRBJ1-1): DGGITQSPKYLFRKEGQNVTLSCEQNLNHDAMYWYRQDPGQGLRLIYYSQIVNDFQKGDIAEGYSVSREKKESFPLTVTSAQKNPTAFYLCASSRGFVEAFFGQGTRLTVV.

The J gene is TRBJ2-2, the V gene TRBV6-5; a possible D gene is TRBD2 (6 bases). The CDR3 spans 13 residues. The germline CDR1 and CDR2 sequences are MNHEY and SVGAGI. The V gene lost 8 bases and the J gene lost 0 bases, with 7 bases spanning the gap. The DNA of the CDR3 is TGTGCCAGCCGCGGGACGAACACCGGGGAGCTGTTTTTT. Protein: CASRGTNTGELFF.

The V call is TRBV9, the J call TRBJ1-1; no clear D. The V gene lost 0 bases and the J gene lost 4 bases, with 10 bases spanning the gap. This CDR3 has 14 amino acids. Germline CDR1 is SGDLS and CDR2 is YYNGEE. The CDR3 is CASSVGGYGTEAFF. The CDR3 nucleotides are TGTGCCAGCAGCGTAGGAGGGTATGGCACTGAAGCTTTCTTT.

This CDR3 is CASNKPGQPRVNTGELFF. CDR3 nucleotide sequence: TGTGCCAGCAATAAACCGGGACAGCCTAGAGTAAACACCGGGGAGCTGTTTTTT. The V gene is TRBV13, the J gene TRBJ2-2; 7 bases line up with TRBD1. Trimming cost V 7 bases and J 2 bases; bases outside gene matches: 16. This CDR3 comprises 18 residues. Germline CDR1 reads PRHDT; CDR2 reads FYEKMQ (reference sequence).

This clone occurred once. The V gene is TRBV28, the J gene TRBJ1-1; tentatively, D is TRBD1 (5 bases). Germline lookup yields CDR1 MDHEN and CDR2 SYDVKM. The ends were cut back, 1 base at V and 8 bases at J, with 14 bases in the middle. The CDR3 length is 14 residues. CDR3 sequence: CASSLFAGPPEAFF. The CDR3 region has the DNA TGTGCCAGCAGTTTATTCGCAGGGCCCCCAGAAGCTTTCTTT.

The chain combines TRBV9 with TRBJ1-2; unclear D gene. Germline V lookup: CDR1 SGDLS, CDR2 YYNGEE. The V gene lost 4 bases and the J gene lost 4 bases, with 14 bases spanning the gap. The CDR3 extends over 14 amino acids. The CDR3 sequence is CASSSVVRGYGYTF. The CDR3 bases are TGTGCCAGCAGCTCCGTCGTCCGGGGCTATGGCTACACCTTC.

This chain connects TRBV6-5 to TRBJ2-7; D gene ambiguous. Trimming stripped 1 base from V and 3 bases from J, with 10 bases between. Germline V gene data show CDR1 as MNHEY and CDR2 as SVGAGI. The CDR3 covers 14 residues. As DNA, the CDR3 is TGTGCCAGCAGTTACTTTAATAGAGACTACGAGCAGTACTTC. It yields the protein CASSYFNRDYEQYF.

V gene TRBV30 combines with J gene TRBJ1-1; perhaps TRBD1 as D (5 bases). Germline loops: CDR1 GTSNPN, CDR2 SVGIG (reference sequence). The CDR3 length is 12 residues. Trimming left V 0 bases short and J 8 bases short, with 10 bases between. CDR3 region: CAWSVLNREAFF. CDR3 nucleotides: TGTGCCTGGAGTGTACTCAACAGGGAAGCTTTCTTT.

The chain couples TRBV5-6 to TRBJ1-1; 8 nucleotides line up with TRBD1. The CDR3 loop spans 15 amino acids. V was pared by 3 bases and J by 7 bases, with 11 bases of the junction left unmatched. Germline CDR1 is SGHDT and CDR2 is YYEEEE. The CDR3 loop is CASSWQGALIGEAFF. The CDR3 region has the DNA TGTGCCAGCAGCTGGCAGGGGGCGCTGATCGGTGAAGCTTTCTTT.